This T cell receptor (beta chain) was sequenced for a study of blood T cell repertoires in COVID-19. On the study more broadly: Sites across the United States, Italy and Spain contributed samples from acute and convalescent COVID-19. Sample material is recorded as cDNA or gDNA derived from T cells, B-cell-depleted T cells, or PBMCs.

CDR1 MNHEY and CDR2 SMNVEV come from the germline V gene (reference sequence). The CDR3 consists of 18 residues. V was cut by 6 bases and J by 0 bases, with 18 bases left in between. TCRdb's copy holds only in-frame clones and misses some; the assay was immunoSEQ multiplex PCR. Among approximately 94,000 clones listed, 70% to 90% were seen once. The sequence came from a woman between 65 and 79 years old with acute or convalescent COVID-19. V gene TRBV27 combines with J gene TRBJ1-6; no clear D. Material for sequencing was peripheral blood. In nucleotides, the CDR3 is TGTGCCAGCAGCCCGGTGAGGGCCGCCAGCTCCTATAATTCACCCCTCCACTTT. This codes for CASSPVRAASSYNSPLHF.